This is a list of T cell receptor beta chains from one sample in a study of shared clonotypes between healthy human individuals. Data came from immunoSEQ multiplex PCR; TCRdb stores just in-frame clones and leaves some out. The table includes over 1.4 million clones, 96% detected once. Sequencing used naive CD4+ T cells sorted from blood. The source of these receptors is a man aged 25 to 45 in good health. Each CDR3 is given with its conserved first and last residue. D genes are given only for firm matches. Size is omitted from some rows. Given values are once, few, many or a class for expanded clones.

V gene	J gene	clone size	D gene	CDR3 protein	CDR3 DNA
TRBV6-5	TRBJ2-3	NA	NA	CASSYSTGRDTQYF	TGTGCCAGCAGTTACTCGACGGGTAGAGATACGCAGTATTTT
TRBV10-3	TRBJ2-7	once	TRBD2	CAISGPTSGSSYEQYF	TGTGCCATCAGTGGTCCGACTAGCGGGAGCTCCTACGAGCAGTACTTC
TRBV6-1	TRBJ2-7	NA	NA	CASSEPWGYGDF	TGTGCCAGCAGTGAACCCTGGGGGTATGGGGACTTC
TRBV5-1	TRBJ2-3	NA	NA	CASSFTGPDTQYF	TGCGCCAGCAGCTTCACAGGGCCAGATACGCAGTATTTT
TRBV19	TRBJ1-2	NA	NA	CASSPVAYGYTF	TGTGCCAGTAGCCCCGTGGCGTACGGCTACACCTTC
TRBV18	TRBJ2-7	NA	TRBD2	CASSPREGLAGSYEQYF	TGTGCCAGCTCACCGAGGGAGGGACTAGCGGGCTCCTACGAGCAGTACTTC
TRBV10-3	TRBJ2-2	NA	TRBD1	CAIRGQGPNTGELFF	TGTGCCATCCGAGGACAGGGGCCGAACACCGGGGAGCTGTTTTTT
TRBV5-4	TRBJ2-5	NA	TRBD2	CASTLAGLQETQYF	TGTGCCAGCACTCTAGCGGGGTTACAAGAGACCCAGTACTTC
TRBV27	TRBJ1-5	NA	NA	CASSLEWGYQPQHF	TGTGCCAGCAGTTTGGAGTGGGGGTATCAGCCCCAGCATTTT
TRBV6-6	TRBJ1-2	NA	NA	CASSYSGTAGYTF	TGTGCCAGCAGTTACTCCGGGACGGCGGGCTACACCTTC
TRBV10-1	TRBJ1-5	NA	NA	CASSVHSNQPQHF	TGCGCCAGCAGTGTACATAGCAATCAGCCCCAGCATTTT
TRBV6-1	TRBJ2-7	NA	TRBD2	CASSASSGRGYEQYF	TGTGCCAGCAGTGCCTCTAGCGGGAGAGGGTACGAGCAGTACTTC
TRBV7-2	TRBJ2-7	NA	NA	CASRGGRGYEQYF	TGTGCCAGCAGGGGGGGAAGGGGTTACGAGCAGTACTTC
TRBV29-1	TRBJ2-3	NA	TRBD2	CSVENPSGSTDTQYF	TGCAGCGTTGAAAACCCTAGCGGGAGCACAGATACGCAGTATTTT
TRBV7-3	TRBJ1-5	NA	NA	CASSETTGTIEQPQHF	TGTGCCAGCAGCGAAACAACCGGGACTATTGAACAGCCCCAGCATTTT
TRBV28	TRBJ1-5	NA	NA	CASSPTYQPQHF	TGTGCCAGCAGTCCGACCTATCAGCCCCAGCATTTT
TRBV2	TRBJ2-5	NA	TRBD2	CASKGLAGRAETQYF	TGTGCCAGCAAAGGACTAGCTGGGAGGGCAGAGACCCAGTACTTC
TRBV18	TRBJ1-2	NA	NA	CASSPQTGMGYGYTF	TGTGCCAGCTCACCCCAAACAGGCATGGGATATGGCTACACCTTC
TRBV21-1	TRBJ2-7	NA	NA	CASSSPPGQASYEQYF	TGTGCCAGCAGCTCCCCACCGGGACAGGCATCCTACGAGCAGTACTTC
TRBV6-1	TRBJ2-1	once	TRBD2	CASRVLAGVYNEQFF	TGTGCCAGCAGAGTACTAGCGGGAGTCTACAATGAGCAGTTCTTC
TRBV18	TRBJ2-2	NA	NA	CASSLTGRTGELFF	TGTGCCAGCTCACTAACAGGACGGACCGGGGAGCTGTTTTTT
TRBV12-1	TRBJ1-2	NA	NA	CASSSQGRVNYGYTF	TGTGCCAGCAGCTCACAGGGAAGGGTTAACTATGGCTACACCTTC
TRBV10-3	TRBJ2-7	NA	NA	CAISENRNEQYF	TGTGCCATCAGTGAGAACCGGAACGAGCAGTACTTC
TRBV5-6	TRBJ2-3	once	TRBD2	CASSLYLEREATDTQYF	TGTGCCAGCAGCCTATATCTCGAGCGGGAGGCCACAGATACGCAGTATTTT
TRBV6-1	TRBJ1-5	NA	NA	CASSGRGLFWPQHF	TGTGCCAGCAGTGGCAGGGGTTTGTTTTGGCCCCAGCATTTT
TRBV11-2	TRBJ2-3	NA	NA	CASSSLSWFTGTDTQYF	TGTGCCAGCAGCTCCCTTTCGTGGTTTACTGGCACAGATACGCAGTATTTT
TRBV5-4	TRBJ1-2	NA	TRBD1	CASSLGPDRASGGYTF	TGTGCCAGCAGCTTGGGGCCCGACAGGGCCAGCGGTGGCTACACCTTC
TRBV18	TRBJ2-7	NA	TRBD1	CASSLTGTGDPQYF	TGTGCCAGCTCACTTACCGGGACAGGCGACCCGCAGTACTTC
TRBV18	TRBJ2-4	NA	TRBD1	CASSPLFSGQVNRAKNIQYF	TGTGCCAGCTCACCACTGTTTTCGGGACAGGTGAATCGGGCCAAAAACATTCAGTACTTC
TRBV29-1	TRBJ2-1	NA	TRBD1	CSGGGDRGAHEQFF	TGCAGCGGTGGCGGGGACAGGGGCGCCCATGAGCAGTTCTTC
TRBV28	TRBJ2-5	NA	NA	CASSFDYGSRQETQYF	TGTGCCAGCAGTTTCGATTATGGCAGCCGCCAAGAGACCCAGTACTTC
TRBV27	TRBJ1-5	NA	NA	CASSKTGRNQPQHF	TGTGCCAGCAGCAAAACAGGGCGCAATCAGCCCCAGCATTTT
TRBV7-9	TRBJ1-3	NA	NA	CASSRTRGSGNTIYF	TGTGCCAGCAGCCGCACCAGGGGATCTGGAAACACCATATATTTT
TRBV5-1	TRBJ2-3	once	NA	CASSLVVWRENRADTQYF	TGCGCCAGCAGCTTGGTTGTGTGGCGGGAAAATAGGGCGGATACGCAGTATTTT
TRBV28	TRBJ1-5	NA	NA	CASNDRVRNQPQHF	TGTGCCAGCAACGACAGAGTACGCAATCAGCCCCAGCATTTT
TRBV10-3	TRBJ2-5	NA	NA	CAISESRSSEGETQYF	TGTGCCATCAGTGAGTCCAGATCTAGCGAGGGGGAGACCCAGTACTTC
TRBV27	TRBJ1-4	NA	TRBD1	CASSARGPYEKLFF	TGTGCCAGCAGTGCCAGGGGGCCCTATGAAAAACTGTTTTTT
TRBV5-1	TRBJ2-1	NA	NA	CASSIKEATSYNEQFF	TGCGCCAGCAGCATAAAGGAAGCCACCTCCTACAATGAGCAGTTCTTC
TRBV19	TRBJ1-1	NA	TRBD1	CASIRDRGTEAFF	TGTGCCAGTATCCGGGACAGGGGGACTGAAGCTTTCTTT
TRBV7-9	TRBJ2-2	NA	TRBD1	CASSRGTGGDTGELFF	TGTGCCAGCAGCCGAGGGACAGGGGGTGACACCGGGGAGCTGTTTTTT
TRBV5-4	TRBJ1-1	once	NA	CASHDKGGKAEAFF	TGTGCCAGCCATGACAAGGGGGGCAAAGCTGAAGCTTTCTTT
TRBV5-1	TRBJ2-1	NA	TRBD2	CASSRGGRAVDEQFF	TGCGCCAGCAGCCGGGGCGGGAGGGCCGTTGACGAGCAGTTCTTC
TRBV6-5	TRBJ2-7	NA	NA	CASIPHSYEQYF	TGTGCCAGCATACCTCATTCCTACGAGCAGTACTTC
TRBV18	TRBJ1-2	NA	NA	CASSPISNGYTF	TGTGCCAGCTCACCGATTAGCAATGGCTACACCTTC
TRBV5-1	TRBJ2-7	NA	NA	CASSLAGDSYEQYF	TGCGCCAGCAGCTTGGCCGGGGATTCCTACGAGCAGTACTTC
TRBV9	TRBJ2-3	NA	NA	CASSEDLTSTDTQYF	TGTGCCAGCAGCGAGGACCTAACTAGCACAGATACGCAGTATTTT
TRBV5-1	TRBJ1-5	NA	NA	CASSLGGGEQPQHF	TGCGCCAGCAGCTTGGGGGGGGGTGAGCAGCCCCAGCATTTT
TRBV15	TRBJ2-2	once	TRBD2	CATSSTSGSPFTGELFF	TGTGCCACCAGCAGTACTAGCGGGAGTCCCTTCACCGGGGAGCTGTTTTTT
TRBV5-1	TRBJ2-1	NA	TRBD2	CASSPGLAGAYNEQFF	TGCGCCAGCAGCCCGGGCCTAGCGGGAGCGTACAATGAGCAGTTCTTC
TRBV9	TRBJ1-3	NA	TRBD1	CASSARGQGSGNTIYF	TGTGCCAGCAGCGCACGTGGACAGGGTTCAGGAAACACCATATATTTT
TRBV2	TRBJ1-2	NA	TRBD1	CASSGSGTAGGYTF	TGTGCCAGCAGTGGTTCGGGGACAGCGGGAGGCTACACCTTC
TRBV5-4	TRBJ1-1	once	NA	CASSIAPGKDEAFF	TGTGCCAGCAGTATCGCCCCTGGGAAGGATGAAGCTTTCTTT
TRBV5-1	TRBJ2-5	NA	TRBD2	CASSLVERESETQYF	TGCGCCAGCAGCTTGGTCGAGCGGGAGAGTGAGACCCAGTACTTC
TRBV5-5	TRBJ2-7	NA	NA	CASSLLFETSYEQYF	TGTGCCAGCAGCTTGCTGTTCGAGACCTCCTACGAGCAGTACTTC
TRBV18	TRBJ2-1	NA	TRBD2	CASSPIGPGTGTSGTNYNEQFF	TGTGCCAGCTCACCAATTGGGCCCGGGACAGGGACTAGCGGGACTAACTACAATGAGCAGTTCTTC